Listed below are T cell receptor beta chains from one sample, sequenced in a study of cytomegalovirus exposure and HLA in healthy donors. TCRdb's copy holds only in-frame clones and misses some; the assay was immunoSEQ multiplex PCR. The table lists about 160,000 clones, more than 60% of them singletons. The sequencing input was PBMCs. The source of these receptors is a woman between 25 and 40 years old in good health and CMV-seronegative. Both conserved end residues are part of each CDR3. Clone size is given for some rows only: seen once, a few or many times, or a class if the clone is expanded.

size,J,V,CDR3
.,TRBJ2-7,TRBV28,CASSSGGERPTWEQYF
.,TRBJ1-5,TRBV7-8,CASSLVGQGGVSITHF
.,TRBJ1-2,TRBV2,CASSPWTANYGYTF
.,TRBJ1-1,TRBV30,CAWALGEGAWAFF
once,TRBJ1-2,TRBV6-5,CASSSPRDRSYGYTF
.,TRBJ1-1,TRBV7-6,CASSLGWGLGTEAFF
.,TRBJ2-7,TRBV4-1,CASSQVRDSYEQYF
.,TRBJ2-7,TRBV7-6,CASSLAASRQGLYEQYF
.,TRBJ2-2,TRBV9,CASSATGTSGGAVGTGELFF
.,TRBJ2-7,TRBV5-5,CASSSDIWAQYF
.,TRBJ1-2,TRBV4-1,CASSLPGGQGALNGYTF
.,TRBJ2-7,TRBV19,CASSTRGTDEQYF
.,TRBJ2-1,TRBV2,CASRKAGANNEQFF
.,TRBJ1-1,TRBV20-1,CSASSQGKAFF
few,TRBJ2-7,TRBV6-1,CASSEGLAGAYEQYF
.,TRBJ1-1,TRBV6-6,CASRFHGRTEAFF
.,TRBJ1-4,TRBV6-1,CASSEIGGNNEKLFF
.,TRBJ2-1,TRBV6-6,CASSHTGGPFF
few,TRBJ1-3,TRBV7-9,CASSPNSIRVSGNTIYF
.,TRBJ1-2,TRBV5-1,CASSEQAYGYTF
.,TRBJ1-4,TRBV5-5,CATRHRTDEKLFF
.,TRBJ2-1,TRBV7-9,CASSRTGMGEQFF
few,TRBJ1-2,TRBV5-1,CASSRDRGLPNYGYTF
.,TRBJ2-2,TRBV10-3,CAITRTDNTGELFF
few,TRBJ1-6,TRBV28,CASQGAKNSPLHF
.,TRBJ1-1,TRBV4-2,CASSQGGRNTEAFF
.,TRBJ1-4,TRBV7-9,CASTPGGQTNEKLFF
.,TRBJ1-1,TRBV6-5,CASSYSGEGTEAFF
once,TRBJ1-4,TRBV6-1,CASSARAGYGGEKLFF
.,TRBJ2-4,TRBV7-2,CASSFYQVSKNIQYF
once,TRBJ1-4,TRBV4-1,CASSQLQGGNEKLFF
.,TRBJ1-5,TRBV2,CASRQGQGPHQPQHF
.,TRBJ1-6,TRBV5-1,CASSWDTGQHNSPLHF
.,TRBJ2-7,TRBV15,CATSRDAGLSHYEQYF
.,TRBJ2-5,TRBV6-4,CAILYPEEVTQYF
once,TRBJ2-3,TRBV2,CASSESQGGQGTQYF
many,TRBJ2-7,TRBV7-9,CASSRGGGQASYEQYF
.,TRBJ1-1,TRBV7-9,CASSRTGDTEAFF
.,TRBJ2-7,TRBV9,CASSASGLGEQYF
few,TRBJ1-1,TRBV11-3,CASSLYRDTEAFF
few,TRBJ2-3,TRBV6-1,CASSQLGILRDTQYF
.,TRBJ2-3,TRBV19,CASSPGSTDTQYF
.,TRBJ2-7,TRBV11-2,CASSLRGRGGNEQYF
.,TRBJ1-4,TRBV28,CASSSNGKGDLKLFF
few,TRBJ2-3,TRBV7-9,CASSLMGSDTQYF